The 26 T cell receptor beta chains given below trace back to one sample, sequenced in a study of blood T cell repertoires in COVID-19. Method: immunoSEQ multiplex PCR; TCRdb's copy keeps in-frame clones and lacks some. The sample lists hundreds of thousands of clones, roughly four fifths occurring once. The sequenced sample consisted of peripheral blood. The receptors originated from a woman aged 40 to 50 with active or convalescent COVID-19.

This chain joins TRBV6-2 or TRBV6-3 and TRBJ1-1; 8 bases map to TRBD1. Looked up from germline, CDR1 is MNHEY and CDR2 is SVGEGT. The CDR3 loop spans 12 amino acids. Germline trimming cut 4 bases from V and 11 bases from J; bases unmatched to any gene: 6. The CDR3 DNA sequence: TGTGCCAGCAGTTCAAACAGGGGGTATGCTTTCTTT. Its translation: CASSSNRGYAFF.

This chain connects TRBV4-1 to TRBJ2-1; 7 bases are shared with TRBD2. Germline V gene lookup returns CDR1 MGHRA and CDR2 YSYEKL. This CDR3 has 14 residues. Unmatched junction bases numbered 8, after V lost 4 bases and J lost 8 bases. The CDR3 DNA is TGCGCCAGCAGCCTCCTAGGGGCGGGAGATGAGCAGTTCTTC. Its translation: CASSLLGAGDEQFF.

The chain carries TRBV5-6 and TRBJ1-1, with no clear D. With 5 bases removed from V and 2 bases from J, the gap between germline ends came to 19 bases. Per germline, CDR1 SGHDT and CDR2 YYEEEE. This CDR3 is 16 amino acids long. DNA of the CDR3: TGTGCCAGCAGTTTGAATGGACTCCTGCCAAACACTGAAGCTTTCTTT. Translated: CASSLNGLLPNTEAFF.

The rearrangement links TRBV25-1 to TRBJ2-7, with D possibly being TRBD1 (6 bases). The germline gives CDR1 MGHDK, CDR2 SYGVNS. The CDR3 consists of 14 residues. The ends were cut back, 4 bases at V and 2 bases at J, with 12 bases in the middle. For the CDR3, the DNA is TGTGCCAGCAGTGTAACAGGGCTTGCCTACGAGCAGTACTTC. Its protein product is CASSVTGLAYEQYF.

The CDR3 is CASSDKISYQPQHF. Here the CDR3 DNA reads TGTGCCAGCAGTGATAAGATCAGTTATCAGCCCCAGCATTTT. The J gene is TRBJ1-5, the V gene TRBV2; D is unclear. Germline V gene lookup returns CDR1 SNHLY and CDR2 FYNNEI. Trimming stripped 3 bases from V and 5 bases from J, with 11 bases between. The CDR3 length is 14 residues.

The gene calls are TRBV6-1 and TRBJ1-6, with a possible D match to TRBD1 (5 bases). With 1 base removed from V and 8 bases from J, the gap between germline ends came to 12 bases. Germline V gives CDR1 MNHNS, CDR2 SASEGT. The CDR3 length is 15 residues. The CDR3 bases are TGTGCCAGCAGTGAAGTTGTCAGGGAGGATTCACCCCTCCACTTT. It encodes CASSEVVREDSPLHF.

This clone has a handful of counts. This sequence joins TRBV20-1 and TRBJ1-5, with D perhaps TRBD1 (6 bases). V was trimmed by 3 bases and J by 4 bases, leaving 16 bases between them. CDR3 length equals 15 residues. In germline, CDR1 is DFQATT, CDR2 SNEGSKA (reference sequence). As DNA, the CDR3 is TGCAGTGCTAGTGTATGGGCAGGGGTTAATCAGCCCCAGCATTTT. Its translation is CSASVWAGVNQPQHF.

Only one count was recorded for this clone. V usage is TRBV11-2 and J usage is TRBJ1-2, with a tentative D call TRBD1 (6 bases). The CDR3 extends over 14 amino acids. In germline, CDR1 is SGHAT, CDR2 FQNNGV. V was clipped by 7 bases and J by 4 bases, with 16 bases between them. CDR3 nucleotides: TGTGCCAGCACCGGGACACCTGAAGGCTATGGCTACACCTTC. It specifies CASTGTPEGYGYTF.

J is TRBJ2-2 and V is TRBV5-1; TRBD2 is a possible D gene (6 bases). Germline V gene lookup returns CDR1 SGHRS and CDR2 YFSETQ. The CDR3 has 14 amino acids. Between the trimmed V and J ends, which lost 4 bases and 5 bases, there was a span of 12 bases. CDR3 sequence (DNA): TGCGCCAGCAGCCCGGAGGGGTCTACCGGGGAGCTGTTTTTT. It encodes CASSPEGSTGELFF.

The chain is built from TRBV5-6 and TRBJ1-2, with 10 bases aligning to TRBD1. CDR1 and CDR2 from the germline V gene are SGHDT and YYEEEE. The CDR3 is 14 residues long. The V gene end was trimmed by 3 bases and the J gene end by 5 bases; junction bases not matched to a gene: 4. The DNA for the CDR3 is TGTGCCAGCAGCTCCGACAGGGGGCTGTATGGCTACACCTTC. Its translation is CASSSDRGLYGYTF.

Here the CDR3 reads CASSSQTGGVGTGELFF. The CDR3 DNA sequence: TGTGCCAGCAGCTCTCAAACAGGGGGCGTTGGTACCGGGGAGCTGTTTTTT. The chain has TRBV11-2 and TRBJ2-2, with 9 bases aligning to TRBD1. CDR3 length equals 17 residues. The J segment lost 5 bases and the V segment lost 4 bases, leaving 11 bases of the junction unmatched. The germline gives CDR1 SGHAT, CDR2 FQNNGV.

The rearrangement joins TRBV2 to TRBJ1-2, with 11 bases fitting TRBD1. Germline V gene sequence: CDR1 SNHLY, CDR2 FYNNEI. The CDR3 is 17 amino acids. Unmatched junction bases numbered 13, after V lost 7 bases and J lost 3 bases. For the CDR3, the DNA is TGTGCCAGCAACCCCCCACTGGGGGGACAGGGGGACTATGGCTACACCTTC. Residues: CASNPPLGGQGDYGYTF.

The sample holds one count of this clone. The V call is TRBV18, the J call TRBJ2-7, with D possibly matching TRBD2 (6 bases). The CDR3 extends over 15 amino acids. V was pared by 5 bases and J by 2 bases, with 16 bases between. Germline V gives CDR1 KGHSH, CDR2 LQKENI. CDR3: CASSFGTPDAYEQYF. In DNA, the CDR3 is TGTGCCAGCTCATTCGGGACTCCTGACGCCTACGAGCAGTACTTC.

V usage is TRBV5-3 and J usage is TRBJ1-4; 7 bases are a match to TRBD1. TRBV5-3 is an ORF for which the function is uncertain. The CDR3 length is 17 residues. V was pared by 1 base and J by 6 bases, with 12 bases of the junction left unmatched. CDR3 DNA: TGTGCCAGAAGCTTGCCACCCAGACAGGGTTTGTATGAAAAACTGTTTTTT. Its protein product is CARSLPPRQGLYEKLFF.

This clone was counted many times. This sequence joins TRBV2 and TRBJ1-1, with 8 positions matching TRBD1. The CDR3 has 15 residues. V dropped 7 bases and J dropped 4; count of bases not matched to a gene: 11. Germline values: CDR1 SNHLY, CDR2 FYNNEI. This CDR3 is CASNAQTGVGTEAFF. The DNA for the CDR3 is TGTGCCAGCAACGCCCAGACAGGGGTAGGCACTGAAGCTTTCTTT.

V and J are TRBV7-3 and TRBJ1-1; D remains unclear. Per the germline V gene, CDR1 is SGHTA and CDR2 is FQGTGA. The germline V and J ends were trimmed by 2 bases and 1 base, with 8 bases remaining between them. CDR3 size: 14 residues. CDR3 sequence: CASSLAGGNTEAFF. Here the CDR3 DNA reads TGTGCCAGCAGCTTAGCGGGCGGGAACACTGAAGCTTTCTTT.

The chain couples TRBV10-2 to TRBJ1-1; 7 bases fit TRBD1. The trim removed 2 bases at V and 4 bases at J, leaving 7 bases unmatched. Looked up from germline, CDR1 is WSHSY and CDR2 is SAAADI. The CDR3 consists of 15 residues. This CDR3 is CASSEINRGSTEAFF. Written as DNA, the CDR3 is TGCGCCAGCAGTGAGATAAACAGGGGTAGCACTGAAGCTTTCTTT.

This chain uses TRBV10-3 with TRBJ1-2; 8 bases are shared with TRBD1. The J segment lost 8 bases and the V segment lost 7 bases, leaving 9 bases of the junction unmatched. The CDR3 extends over 13 amino acids. From germline, CDR1 is ENHRY and CDR2 SYGVKD. The CDR3 region has the DNA TGTGCCATCACCCCGACAGGGGCAGAAGGCTACACCTTC. Translating it yields CAITPTGAEGYTF.

The rearrangement uses TRBV4-3 and TRBJ2-7, with D possibly TRBD1 on 6 matching bases. Trimming pared 4 bases from V and 7 bases from J, leaving 26 bases between. The CDR3 runs to 17 residues. The germline V gene has CDR1 LGHNA and CDR2 YSLEER. DNA for the CDR3: TGCGCCAGCAGCCGAGCAAGTCCCCTGGCAGGGGCTGGGGAGCAGTACTTC. It specifies CASSRASPLAGAGEQYF.

J is TRBJ1-5 and V is TRBV18; D is uncertain. Germline CDR1 reads KGHSH; CDR2 reads LQKENI. V lost 3 bases and J lost 2, with 11 bases in between. The length of the CDR3 is 15 residues. CDR3: CASSPLGLGNQPQHF. DNA of the CDR3: TGTGCCAGCTCACCTCTAGGTTTGGGCAATCAGCCCCAGCATTTT.

The chain is built from TRBV2 and TRBJ1-6; D is unresolved. Trimming left V 5 bases short and J 7 bases short, with 12 bases between. The germline V gene has CDR1 SNHLY and CDR2 FYNNEI. This CDR3 region has 14 residues. The CDR3 sequence: CASSWAMVNSPLHF. The CDR3 region has the DNA TGTGCCAGCAGTTGGGCGATGGTGAATTCACCCCTCCACTTT. Full variable domain (rest looked up from reference TRBV2 and TRBJ1-6): EPEVTQTPSHQVTQMGQEVILRCVPISNHLYFYWYRQILGQKVEFLVSFYNNEISEKSEIFDDQFSVERPDGSNFTLKIRSTKLEDSAMYFCASSWAMVNSPLHFGNGTRLTVT.

The V and J genes are TRBV23-1 and TRBJ1-1; a weak D match, TRBD1 (5 bases). TRBV23-1 is reported as an ORF; its role is uncertain. Trimming took off 9 bases at V and 4 bases at J, with 15 bases between the two ends. The CDR3 covers 13 residues. CDR3 nucleotides: TGCGCCAGGGGGGGGTGGAGGATCACTGAAGCTTTCTTT. This encodes CARGGWRITEAFF.

V gene TRBV28 combines with J gene TRBJ1-5; 9 bases are shared with TRBD1. J lost 6 bases, V lost 3 bases, and 9 bases had no gene match. The length of the CDR3 is 16 residues. The germline V gene has CDR1 MDHEN and CDR2 SYDVKM. CDR3: CASSFRDREFTQPQHF. DNA of the CDR3: TGTGCCAGCAGTTTCCGGGACAGGGAATTTACTCAGCCCCAGCATTTT.

The CDR3 DNA is TGCGCCAGCAGCCCCCCGAGGGCTAACACTGAAGCTTTCTTT. Translated, it gives CASSPPRANTEAFF. The chain couples TRBV5-1 to TRBJ1-1; D is ambiguous. V shed 4 bases and J shed 2 bases, with 12 bases lying between them. Germline V gene sequence: CDR1 SGHRS, CDR2 YFSETQ. The CDR3 sequence is 14 residues long.

The chain is built from TRBV6-2 or TRBV6-3 and TRBJ2-2, with TRBD1 identical over 7 bases. Germline CDR1 is MNHEY and CDR2 is SVGEGT. The trim removed 3 bases at V and 0 bases at J, leaving 10 bases unmatched. CDR3 length: 18 residues. This CDR3 reads CASSYHVGRGTNTGELFF. DNA of the CDR3: TGTGCCAGCAGTTATCATGTCGGCAGGGGGACGAACACCGGGGAGCTGTTTTTT.

This clone was counted at least ten times. This chain joins TRBV27 and TRBJ2-3; TRBD2 agrees at 10 bases. The CDR3 totals 17 residues. Germline V CDR1 and CDR2: MNHEY, SMNVEV (reference sequence). The V and J ends lost 1 base and 0 bases, in that order; junction bases with no gene match: 4. The CDR3 sequence: CASSLLGLAVSTDTQYF. The CDR3 coding sequence is TGTGCCAGCAGTTTATTAGGACTAGCGGTTAGCACAGATACGCAGTATTTT.